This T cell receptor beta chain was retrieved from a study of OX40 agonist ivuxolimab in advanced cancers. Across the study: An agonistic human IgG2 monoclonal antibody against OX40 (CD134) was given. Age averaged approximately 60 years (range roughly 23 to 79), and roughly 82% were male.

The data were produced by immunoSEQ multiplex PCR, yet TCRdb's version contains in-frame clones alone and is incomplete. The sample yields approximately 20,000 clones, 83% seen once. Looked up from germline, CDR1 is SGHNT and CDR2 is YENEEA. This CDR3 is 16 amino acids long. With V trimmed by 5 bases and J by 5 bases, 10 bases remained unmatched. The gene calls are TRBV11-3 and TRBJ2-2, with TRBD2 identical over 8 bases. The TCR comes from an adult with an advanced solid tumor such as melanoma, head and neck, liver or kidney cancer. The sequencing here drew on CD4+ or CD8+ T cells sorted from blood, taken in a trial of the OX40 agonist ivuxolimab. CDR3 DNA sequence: TGTGCCAGCAGCGGCTCCGGGACTAGAAATACCGGGGAGCTGTTTTTT. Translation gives CASSGSGTRNTGELFF.